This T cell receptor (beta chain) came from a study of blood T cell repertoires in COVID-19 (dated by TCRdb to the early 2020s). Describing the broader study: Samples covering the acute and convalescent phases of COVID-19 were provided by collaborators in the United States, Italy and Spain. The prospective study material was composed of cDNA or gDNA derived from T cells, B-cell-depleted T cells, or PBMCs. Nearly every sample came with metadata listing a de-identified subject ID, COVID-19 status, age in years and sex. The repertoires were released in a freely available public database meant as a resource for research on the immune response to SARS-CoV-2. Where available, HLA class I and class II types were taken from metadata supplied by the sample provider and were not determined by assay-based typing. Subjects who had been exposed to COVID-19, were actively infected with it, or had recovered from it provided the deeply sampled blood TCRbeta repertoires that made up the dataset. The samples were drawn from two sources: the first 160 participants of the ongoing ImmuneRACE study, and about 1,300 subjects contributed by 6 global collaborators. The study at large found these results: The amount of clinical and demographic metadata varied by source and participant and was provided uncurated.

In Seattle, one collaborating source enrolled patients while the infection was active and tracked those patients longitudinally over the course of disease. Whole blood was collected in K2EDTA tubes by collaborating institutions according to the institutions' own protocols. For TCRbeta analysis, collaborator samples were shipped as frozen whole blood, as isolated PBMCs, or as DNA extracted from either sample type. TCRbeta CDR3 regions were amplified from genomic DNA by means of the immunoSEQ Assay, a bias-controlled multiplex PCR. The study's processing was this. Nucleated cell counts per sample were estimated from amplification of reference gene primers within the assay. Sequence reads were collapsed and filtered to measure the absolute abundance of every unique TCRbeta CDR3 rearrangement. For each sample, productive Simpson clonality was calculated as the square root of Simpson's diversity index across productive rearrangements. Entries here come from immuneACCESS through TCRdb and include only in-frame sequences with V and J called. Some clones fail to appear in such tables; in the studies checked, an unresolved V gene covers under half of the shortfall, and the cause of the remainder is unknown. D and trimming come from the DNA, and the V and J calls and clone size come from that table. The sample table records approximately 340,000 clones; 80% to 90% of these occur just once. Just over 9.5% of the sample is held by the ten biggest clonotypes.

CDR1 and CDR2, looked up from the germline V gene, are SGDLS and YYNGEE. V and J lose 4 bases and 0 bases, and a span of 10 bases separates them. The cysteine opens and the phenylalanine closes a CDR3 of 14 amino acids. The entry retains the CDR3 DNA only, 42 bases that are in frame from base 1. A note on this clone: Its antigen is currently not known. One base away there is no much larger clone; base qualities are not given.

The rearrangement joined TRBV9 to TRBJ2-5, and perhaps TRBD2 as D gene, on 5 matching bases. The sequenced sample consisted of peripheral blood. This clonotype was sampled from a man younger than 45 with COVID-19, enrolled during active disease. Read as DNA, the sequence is TGTGCCAGCAGCCTGGACTTTTACCAAGAGACCCAGTACTTC. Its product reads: CASSLDFYQETQYF.